The 26 T cell receptor beta chains listed next were all sequenced from one sample in a study of blood T cell repertoires in COVID-19. Clones were sequenced by immunoSEQ multiplex PCR, and TCRdb holds only the in-frame ones, with some missing. The table includes about 210,000 clones, around 87% detected once. The sample comprised PBMCs or T cells enriched from blood (not recorded which). The receptor source for this set is a young man in a cohort exposed to, infected with or recovered from COVID-19 (not recorded which).

The CDR3 nucleotides are TGTGCCAGTAGCTCGGACAGGGGGCGATACAATGAGCAGTTCTTC. This encodes CASSSDRGRYNEQFF. The chain has TRBV19 and TRBJ2-1, with TRBD1 matching over 11 bases. The CDR3 spans 15 residues. Germline-derived CDR1 and CDR2 are LNHDA and SQIVND (reference sequence). Unmatched junction bases numbered 5, after V lost 6 bases and J lost 4 bases.

The V gene is TRBV6-5, the J gene TRBJ2-7; no firm D call. The CDR3 contains 13 residues. Germline lookup yields CDR1 MNHEY and CDR2 SVGAGI. V was cut by 2 bases and J by 3 bases, with 8 bases left in between. The CDR3: CASSYQFGYEQYF. In nucleotides, the CDR3 is TGTGCCAGCAGTTACCAGTTTGGCTACGAGCAGTACTTC.

The rearrangement uses TRBV5-8 and TRBJ1-5; a possible D gene is TRBD1 (6 bases). The CDR3 is 14 amino acids. Germline lookup yields CDR1 SGHTS and CDR2 YDEGEE. V shed 3 bases and J shed 0 bases, with 7 bases lying between them. CDR3 amino acids: CASSWGPSNQPQHF. CDR3 bases: TGTGCCAGCAGCTGGGGGCCTAGCAATCAGCCCCAGCATTTT.

This chain connects TRBV4-2 to TRBJ2-1, with 8 bases lining up with TRBD2. The germline V gene encodes CDR1 LGHNA and CDR2 YNFKEQ. V lost 4 bases and J lost 4; bases outside the gene matches: 15. The CDR3 consists of 18 residues. This CDR3 is CASSPGAGAGGNYNEQFF. In DNA, the CDR3 is TGTGCCAGCAGCCCTGGAGCGGGAGCCGGGGGAAATTACAATGAGCAGTTCTTC.

The chain is built from TRBV7-9 and TRBJ2-5; 7 bases are shared with TRBD1. Germline V CDR1 and CDR2: SEHNR, FQNEAQ (reference sequence). J was trimmed by 5 bases and V by 1 base; bases with no gene match: 1. The CDR3 sequence is 13 residues long. CDR3 amino acids: CASSLDRGETQYF. CDR3 coding DNA: TGTGCCAGCAGCTTAGACAGGGGCGAGACCCAGTACTTC. Complete variable domain (other parts from reference TRBV7-9 and TRBJ2-5): DTGVSQNPRHKITKRGQNVTFRCDPISEHNRLYWYRQTLGQGPEFLTYFQNEAQLEKSRLLSDRFSAERPKGSFSTLEIQRTEQGDSAMYLCASSLDRGETQYFGPGTRLLVL.

The chain carries TRBV6-4 and TRBJ2-2, with TRBD2 matching 12 bases. J was trimmed by 3 bases and V by 5 bases; bases with no gene match: 4. The length of the CDR3 is 16 residues. Germline lookup yields CDR1 MRHNA and CDR2 SNTAGT. Here the CDR3 DNA reads TGTGCCAGCAGTCCCAGGACTAGCGGGGACACCGGGGAGCTGTTTTTT. Residues: CASSPRTSGDTGELFF.

The V and J genes are TRBV27 and TRBJ2-1; 9 nucleotides align to TRBD2. The CDR3 spans 15 residues. V dropped 7 bases and J dropped 2; count of bases not matched to a gene: 6. Germline V gives CDR1 MNHEY, CDR2 SMNVEV (reference sequence). CDR3 sequence: CASIPVAGAYNEQFF. As DNA, the CDR3 is TGTGCCAGCATCCCGGTAGCGGGGGCCTACAATGAGCAGTTCTTC.

The chain has TRBV10-3 and TRBJ2-7; 10 bases align to TRBD1. The germline gives CDR1 ENHRY, CDR2 SYGVKD. The CDR3 is 13 amino acids. After removal of 7 bases from V and 5 bases from J, the junction contained 5 bases not matched to a gene. The CDR3 is CAINDRGQNEQYF. As DNA, the CDR3 is TGTGCCATCAATGACAGGGGGCAAAACGAGCAGTACTTC.

V and J are TRBV6-2 or TRBV6-3 and TRBJ1-1; 10 bases line up with TRBD1. CDR1 and CDR2 from the germline V gene are MNHEY and SVGEGT. V lost 7 bases and J lost 6; bases outside the gene matches: 17. The CDR3 consists of 17 residues. CDR3 residues: CASTPGRDRGRRAEAFF. For the CDR3, the DNA is TGTGCCAGCACCCCTGGAAGGGACAGGGGAAGGAGGGCTGAAGCTTTCTTT.

V gene TRBV20-1 combines with J gene TRBJ1-2, with D possibly being TRBD1 (6 bases). Germline V CDR1 and CDR2: DFQATT, SNEGSKA (reference sequence). The length of the CDR3 is 11 residues. Trimming shortened V by 4 bases and J by 6 bases, and 9 bases separated the two germline ends. The CDR3 protein is CSAKGVHGYTF. As DNA, the CDR3 is TGCAGTGCTAAGGGGGTTCATGGCTACACCTTC.

This clone was picked up one time. This sequence joins TRBV5-1 and TRBJ1-1; D gene unclear. V was pared by 4 bases and J by 2 bases, with 15 bases between. Germline CDR1 and CDR2: SGHRS and YFSETQ. The CDR3 is 15 residues long. The CDR3 DNA reads as TGCGCCAGCAGCCTCAGCTCGGGTTTAAACACTGAAGCTTTCTTT. It yields the protein CASSLSSGLNTEAFF.

V and J are TRBV13 and TRBJ1-1, with D tentatively TRBD1 (6 bases). Trimming removed 5 bases at V and 3 bases at J, with 19 bases between. The V gene's germline CDR1 is PRHDT and CDR2 FYEKMQ (reference sequence). This CDR3 contains 16 residues. CDR3 sequence: CASSADPTGLHTEAFF. CDR3 DNA sequence: TGTGCCAGCAGCGCCGATCCTACAGGGTTGCACACTGAAGCTTTCTTT.

The V call is TRBV18, the J call TRBJ2-7; TRBD1 might be the D (6 bases). Germline values: CDR1 KGHSH, CDR2 LQKENI. V lost 3 bases and J 2 bases, leaving 14 bases between the germline ends. This CDR3 has 15 amino acids. The CDR3 here is CASSPLGRQAYEQYF. For the CDR3, the DNA is TGTGCCAGCTCACCTTTAGGCAGACAGGCCTACGAGCAGTACTTC. The whole variable domain, filled in from reference TRBV18 and TRBJ2-7, reads NAGVMQNPRHLVRRRGQEARLRCSPMKGHSHVYWYRQLPEEGLKFMVYLQKENIIDESGMPKERFSAEFPKEGPSILRIQQVVRGDSAAYFCASSPLGRQAYEQYFGPGTRLTVT.

The rearrangement uses TRBV28 and TRBJ1-5; D gene ambiguous. The CDR3 totals 14 residues. Germline CDR1 is MDHEN and CDR2 is SYDVKM. V dropped 5 bases and J dropped 3 bases, with 11 bases sitting between them. CDR3 nucleotide sequence: TGTGCCAGCAGTCCAGCAGGCATCAATCAGCCCCAGCATTTT. This codes for CASSPAGINQPQHF.

The V call is TRBV19, the J call TRBJ1-2; D may be TRBD1 (6 bases). Trimming removed 5 bases at V and 4 bases at J, with 11 bases between. This CDR3 is 13 amino acids long. CDR1 and CDR2 (germline): LNHDA, SQIVND (reference sequence). The CDR3 nucleotides read TGTGCCAGTAGTGTACAGGGAGCCTATGGCTACACCTTC. Protein sequence: CASSVQGAYGYTF.

V and J are TRBV11-2 and TRBJ1-1, with a tentative D call TRBD1 (6 bases). The V end lost 8 bases, the J end lost 3 bases, and 16 bases lay between the germline ends. CDR1 and CDR2 (germline): SGHAT, FQNNGV. The CDR3 consists of 14 residues. CDR3 amino acids: CASRPWDTHTEAFF. DNA for the CDR3: TGTGCCAGCCGGCCGTGGGACACCCACACTGAAGCTTTCTTT.

This clone was observed many times. This CDR3 reads CASSITSGRANEQFF. CDR3 nucleotides: TGTGCCAGTAGTATAACTAGCGGGAGGGCGAATGAGCAGTTCTTC. The chain recombines TRBV19 with TRBJ2-1, with 13 bases matching TRBD2. The CDR3 has 15 amino acids. The V gene end was trimmed by 2 bases and the J gene end by 7 bases; junction bases not matched to a gene: 2. Germline CDR1 reads LNHDA; CDR2 reads SQIVND (reference sequence). Together with reference TRBV19 and TRBJ2-1, the CDR3 gives the full variable domain: DGGITQSPKYLFRKEGQNVTLSCEQNLNHDAMYWYRQDPGQGLRLIYYSQIVNDFQKGDIAEGYSVSREKKESFPLTVTSAQKNPTAFYLCASSITSGRANEQFFGPGTRLTVL.

J is TRBJ1-4 and V is TRBV28, with D tentatively TRBD1 (6 bases). This CDR3 spans 15 amino acids. The V gene's germline CDR1 is MDHEN and CDR2 SYDVKM. V lost 6 bases and J lost 7, with 18 bases in between. The chain's CDR3 is CASSLTTGDLEKLFF. CDR3 in DNA: TGTGCCAGCAGCCTTACGACAGGTGACCTTGAAAAACTGTTTTTT.

Here the CDR3 DNA reads TGTGCCAGCTCACCATGGGACAGGGTGAACACTGAAGCTTTCTTT. As protein: CASSPWDRVNTEAFF. The chain combines TRBV18 with TRBJ1-1, with TRBD1 identical over 9 bases. Germline V CDR1 and CDR2: KGHSH, LQKENI. The CDR3 sequence is 15 residues long. V lost 2 bases to trimming and J lost 0 bases; unmatched junction nucleotides: 1.

J is TRBJ1-1 and V is TRBV11-2, with D unclear. CDR3 length: 11 residues. V was cut by 5 bases and J by 10 bases, with 11 bases left in between. Per germline, CDR1 SGHAT and CDR2 FQNNGV. CDR3 nucleotides: TGTGCCAGCAGCCTGACTTCGAGAGCTTTCTTT. Translation gives CASSLTSRAFF.

This rearrangement joins TRBV29-1 to TRBJ2-7; TRBD1 matches at 7 bases. J was trimmed by 2 bases and V by 3 bases; bases with no gene match: 1. This CDR3 is 12 amino acids long. The germline gives CDR1 SQVTM, CDR2 ANQGSEA. The CDR3 nucleotides read TGCAGCGTTGAGGGACAGACCTACGAGCAGTACTTC. Its protein product is CSVEGQTYEQYF.

V usage is TRBV6-4 and J usage is TRBJ2-1; 11 bases map to TRBD2. Germline trimming cut 5 bases from V and 7 bases from J; bases unmatched to any gene: 1. CDR3 length equals 13 residues. Germline V lookup: CDR1 MRHNA, CDR2 SNTAGT. The CDR3 region is CASSRTSGNEQFF. The CDR3 DNA is TGTGCCAGCAGTCGGACTAGCGGGAATGAGCAGTTCTTC.

Comments on this clone: This may come from a read error, since a much larger clone is one base off. The genes are TRBV5-1 and TRBJ1-2; 9 bases align to TRBD1. The CDR3 is made up of 13 amino acids. V shed 4 bases, J shed 6 bases, and the junction held 4 bases outside the gene matches. Looked up from germline, CDR1 is SGHRS and CDR2 is YFSETQ. The DNA of the CDR3 is TGCGCCAGCAGCCCCGGGACAGGGCATGGCTACACCTTC. Its translation is CASSPGTGHGYTF.

The chain employs TRBV19 and TRBJ1-4, with TRBD1 as a possible D gene (6 bases). The CDR3 runs to 13 residues. Trimming took off 3 bases at V and 8 bases at J, with 10 bases between the two ends. Germline assignment: CDR1 LNHDA and CDR2 SQIVND (reference sequence). This chain's CDR3 is CASSIWTAEKLFF. Here the CDR3 DNA reads TGTGCCAGTAGTATCTGGACAGCAGAAAAACTGTTTTTT.

The chain couples TRBV5-1 to TRBJ2-4; 7 bases line up with TRBD2. The ends lost 4 bases at V and 7 bases at J; junction bases unmatched: 11. The CDR3 covers 15 residues. The germline V gene has CDR1 SGHRS and CDR2 YFSETQ. For the CDR3, the DNA is TGCGCCAGCAGCCCAACCCGAGGGAGGGTGAACATTCAGTACTTC. It codes for CASSPTRGRVNIQYF.

The V and J genes are TRBV5-5 and TRBJ2-7; TRBD1 matches at 10 bases. Germline loops: CDR1 SGHKS, CDR2 YYEKEE (reference sequence). Trimming cost V 0 bases and J 0 bases; bases outside gene matches: 3. CDR3 length: 16 amino acids. The CDR3 sequence is CASSLVGQGPSYEQYF. The CDR3 region has the DNA TGTGCCAGCAGCTTGGTGGGACAGGGGCCCTCCTACGAGCAGTACTTC.